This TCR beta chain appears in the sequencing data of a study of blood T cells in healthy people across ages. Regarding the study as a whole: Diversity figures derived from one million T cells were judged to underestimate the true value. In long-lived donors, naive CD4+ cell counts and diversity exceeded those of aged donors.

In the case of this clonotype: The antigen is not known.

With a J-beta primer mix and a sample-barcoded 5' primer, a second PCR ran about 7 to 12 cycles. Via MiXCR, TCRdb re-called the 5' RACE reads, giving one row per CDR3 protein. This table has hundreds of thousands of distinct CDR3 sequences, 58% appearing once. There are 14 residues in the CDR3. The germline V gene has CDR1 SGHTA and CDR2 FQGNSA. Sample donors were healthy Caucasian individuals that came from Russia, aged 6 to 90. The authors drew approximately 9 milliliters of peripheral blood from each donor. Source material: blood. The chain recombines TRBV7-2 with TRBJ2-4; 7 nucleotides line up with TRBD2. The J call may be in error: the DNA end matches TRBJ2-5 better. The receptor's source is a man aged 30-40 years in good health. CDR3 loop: CASSVQRGQETQYF. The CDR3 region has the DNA TGTGCCAGCAGCGTTCAGCGGGGCCAAGAGACCCAGTACTTC.